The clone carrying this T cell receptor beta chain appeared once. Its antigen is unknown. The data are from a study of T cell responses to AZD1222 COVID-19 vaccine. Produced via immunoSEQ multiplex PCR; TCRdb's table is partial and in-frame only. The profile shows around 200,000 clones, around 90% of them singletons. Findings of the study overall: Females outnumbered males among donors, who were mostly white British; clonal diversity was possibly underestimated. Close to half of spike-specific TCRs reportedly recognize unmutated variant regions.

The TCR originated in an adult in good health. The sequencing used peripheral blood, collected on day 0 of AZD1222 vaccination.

The CDR3 sequence is CASSQDLQDGKGYTF. The CDR3 coding sequence is TGTGCCAGCAGCCAAGATCTACAGGACGGGAAAGGCTACACCTTC. The chain carries TRBV4-2 and TRBJ1-2; D is perhaps TRBD1 (5 bases). Germline V CDR1 and CDR2: LGHNA, YNFKEQ. Between the trimmed V and J ends, which lost 0 bases and 8 bases, there was a span of 16 bases. This CDR3 contains 15 residues.